This T cell receptor beta chain comes out of a study of identical twins' blood T cells. Study-level points and caveats: Shared CDR3 clonotype counts tracked mainly the product of cloneset sizes.

One entry per CDR3 protein, called by TCRdb with MiXCR from the 5' RACE reads. The sample includes a few hundred thousand distinct CDR3 sequences, approximately 30% of them seen just once. A note on this clonotype: Its antigen is still unknown.

Trimming cost V 2 bases and J 6 bases, with 25 bases left between them. The germline CDR1 and CDR2 sequences are SEHNR and FQNEAQ (reference sequence). The CDR3 covers 18 residues. The chain employs TRBV7-9 and TRBJ1-1; D is ambiguous. The receptor was isolated from a woman aged 18 to 50 in good health. The source material was PBMCs. Here the CDR3 DNA reads TGTGCCAGCAGCTTAAGGTTCAAGGAGACACCAGACACACCTGAAGCTTTCTTT. Its translation: CASSLRFKETPDTPEAFF.